This T cell receptor beta chain originates from a study of blood T cell repertoires in COVID-19. About the study: Specimens from acute and convalescent COVID-19 originated in the United States, Italy and Spain. T cells, B-cell-depleted T cells, or PBMCs supplied cDNA or gDNA.

The CDR3 length is 19 residues. Looked up from germline, CDR1 is SGHNT and CDR2 is YENEEA. Trimming pared 2 bases from V and 4 bases from J, leaving 27 bases between. Per the authors' pipeline: Reference gene primer amplification yielded estimated nucleated cell counts. TCRdb keeps only in-frame clones here, not all; method: immunoSEQ multiplex PCR. V and J calls and clone size follow that table, whereas D and trimming were derived from the DNA. The repertoire holds 95,000 to 150,000 clones, with roughly 88% as singletons. The sequencing input was peripheral blood. This sequence was found in a man aged 40-49 years with acute or convalescent COVID-19. V usage is TRBV11-3 and J usage is TRBJ2-7; D is possibly TRBD2 (6 bases). CDR3 sequence: CASSLIEKDRDGGFYEQYF. The CDR3 coding sequence is TGTGCCAGCAGCTTAATAGAAAAGGACCGGGACGGGGGTTTTTACGAGCAGTACTTC.